Below are 12 T cell receptor beta chains sequenced from a single sample in a study of T cells in Graves' hyperthyroidism and ophthalmopathy. Amplification yielded TCR beta CDR3 regions, with RNA transcripts as the source. HTBI primers drove first-round RT-PCR of the TCR CDR3. TCRdb itself ran the multiplex PCR reads through MiXCR, one entry per CDR3 protein. Among 550,000 to 700,000 distinct CDR3 sequences listed, approximately 44% were seen once. Material: peripheral blood or thyroid tissue (not recorded which). Receptor source: an adult woman with Graves' disease, either hyperthyroidism or ophthalmopathy (not recorded which).

This clonotype occurred many times. The genes are TRBV5-4 and TRBJ2-5, with D hard to call. This CDR3 contains 13 residues. In germline, CDR1 is SGHNT, CDR2 YYREEE (reference sequence). V was shortened by 0 bases and J by 5 bases, with 8 bases between the two germline ends. CDR3 DNA sequence: TGTGCCAGCAGCTTGGAGGGTTGGGAGACCCAGTACTTC. Translated: CASSLEGWETQYF.

The J gene is TRBJ1-1, the V gene TRBV29-1; D is perhaps TRBD1 (5 bases). The CDR3 covers 14 residues. Germline V gives CDR1 SQVTM, CDR2 ANQGSEA. Trimming shortened V by 6 bases and J by 1 base, and 15 bases separated the two germline ends. For the CDR3, the DNA is TGCAGCGTCAGAATACAGGAGGGGAACACTGAAGCTTTCTTT. It codes for CSVRIQEGNTEAFF.

The chain couples TRBV5-1 to TRBJ2-2, with 7 nucleotides matching TRBD2. The CDR3 consists of 15 residues. From germline, CDR1 is SGHRS and CDR2 YFSETQ. The V segment lost 2 bases and the J segment 0 bases; nucleotides outside the gene matches: 1. The CDR3 DNA reads TGCGCCAGCAGCTTACTAGCGACGAACACCGGGGAGCTGTTTTTT. Encoded protein: CASSLLATNTGELFF. Drawing the rest from reference TRBV5-1 and TRBJ2-2, the complete variable domain is KAGVTQTPRYLIKTRGQQVTLSCSPISGHRSVSWYQQTPGQGLQFLFEYFSETQRNKGNFPGRFSGRQFSNSRSEMNVSTLELGDSALYLCASSLLATNTGELFFGEGSRLTVL.

Ten or more counts support this clonotype. The V call is TRBV20-1, the J call TRBJ1-5; D is undetermined. V lost 1 base to trimming and J lost 0 bases, with 7 bases between them. The CDR3 extends over 14 amino acids. Germline CDR1 is DFQATT and CDR2 is SNEGSKA (reference sequence). CDR3: CSARGVDSNQPQHF. The DNA of the CDR3 is TGCAGTGCTAGAGGCGTAGATAGCAATCAGCCCCAGCATTTT.

There are many counts of this clonotype. The chain links TRBV29-1 to TRBJ1-4; no reliable D call. The V end was cut by 1 base, the J end by 11 bases, with 11 bases between. CDR1 and CDR2 (germline): SQVTM, ANQGSEA. The CDR3 covers 12 residues. The CDR3, as DNA: TGCAGCGTTGAAGGGGGAATAGGGAAACTGTTTTTT. As protein: CSVEGGIGKLFF.

This clonotype was picked up a small number of times. This chain uses TRBV29-1 with TRBJ1-5; 8 bases match TRBD1. Germline CDR1 SQVTM, CDR2 ANQGSEA. V was clipped by 6 bases and J by 2 bases; unmatched bases: 6. CDR3 length: 14 residues. The CDR3 coding sequence is TGCAGCGTAGGACAGGGAGTTGGCAATCAGCCCCAGCATTTT. It translates to CSVGQGVGNQPQHF.

This clonotype was detected many times. This rearrangement joins TRBV6-1 to TRBJ2-5, with D possibly matching TRBD1 (5 bases). The CDR3 consists of 12 residues. V lost 3 bases to trimming and J lost 13 bases, with 15 bases between them. Germline CDR1 is MNHNS and CDR2 is SASEGT. The CDR3 reads CASSDELTDWYF. Written as DNA, the CDR3 is TGTGCCAGCAGTGACGAGTTGACAGATTGGTACTTC.

As to this clonotype: A read error may explain this, as a much larger clone is one base away. The gene calls are TRBV7-9 and TRBJ2-7; unclear D gene. The CDR3 runs to 12 residues. Germline CDR1 SEHNR, CDR2 FQNEAQ (reference sequence). CDR3 sequence reads: CVSSHDGYEQYF. For the CDR3, the DNA is TGTGTCAGCAGCCACGACGGCTACGAGCAGTACTTC. The full variable domain, completed using reference TRBV7-9 and TRBJ2-7, is DTGVSQNPRHKITKRGQNVTFRCDPISEHNRLYWYRQTLGQGPEFLTYFQNEAQLEKSRLLSDRFSAERPKGSFSTLEIQRTEQGDSAMYLCVSSHDGYEQYFGPGTRLTVT.

Details on this clonotype: Mismatch with germline at one junction end may stem from a read error. The V and J genes are TRBV7-9 and TRBJ2-7; TRBD2 aligns across 7 bases. Per germline, CDR1 SEHNR and CDR2 FQNEAQ (reference sequence). The CDR3 has 15 residues. Here the CDR3 reads CAASPLALSSYEQYF. In DNA, the CDR3 is TGCGCCGCCAGCCCACTAGCGCTTAGCTCCTACGAGCAGTACTTC.

This clonotype showed up many times. The chain employs TRBV10-2 and TRBJ1-1; 7 nucleotides align to TRBD1. The ends lost 3 bases at V and 2 bases at J; junction bases unmatched: 3. Germline V gene sequence: CDR1 WSHSY, CDR2 SAAADI. CDR3 size: 14 residues. The CDR3 protein is CASSDWDSNTEAFF. The CDR3 region has the DNA TGCGCCAGCAGTGATTGGGACAGCAACACTGAAGCTTTCTTT.

This chain joins TRBV7-3 and TRBJ1-3, with D tentatively TRBD1 (6 bases). This CDR3 has 15 residues. The germline V gene encodes CDR1 SGHTA and CDR2 FQGTGA. V shed 2 bases and J shed 3 bases, with 11 bases lying between them. The CDR3 spells CASSLDRRGGNTIYF. As DNA, the CDR3 is TGTGCCAGCAGCTTAGACAGGAGAGGTGGAAACACCATATATTTT.

This clonotype was seen a handful of times. The chain has TRBV28 and TRBJ2-7, with D tentatively TRBD2 (6 bases). V was trimmed by 8 bases and J by 0 bases, leaving 11 bases between them. Germline V gives CDR1 MDHEN, CDR2 SYDVKM. The CDR3 covers 13 residues. CDR3 region: CASEDYRSYEQYF. CDR3 sequence (DNA): TGTGCCAGCGAGGACTACCGCTCCTACGAGCAGTACTTC.